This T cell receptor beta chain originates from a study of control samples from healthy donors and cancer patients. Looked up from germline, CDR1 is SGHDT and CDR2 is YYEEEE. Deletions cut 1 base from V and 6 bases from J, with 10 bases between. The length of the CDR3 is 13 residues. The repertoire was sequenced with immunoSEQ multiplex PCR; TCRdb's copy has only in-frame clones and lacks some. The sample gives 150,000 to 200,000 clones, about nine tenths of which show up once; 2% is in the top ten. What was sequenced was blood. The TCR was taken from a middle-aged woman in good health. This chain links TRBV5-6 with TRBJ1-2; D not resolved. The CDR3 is CASSLTEANGYTF. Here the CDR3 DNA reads TGTGCCAGCAGCTTGACAGAGGCTAATGGCTACACCTTC. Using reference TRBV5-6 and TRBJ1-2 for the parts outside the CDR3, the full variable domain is DAGVTQSPTHLIKTRGQQVTLRCSPKSGHDTVSWYQQALGQGPQFIFQYYEEEERQRGNFPDRFSGHQFPNYSSELNVNALLLGDSALYLCASSLTEANGYTFGSGTRLTVV.